This is a list of T cell receptor beta chains from one sample in a study of PD-1 blockade in classical Hodgkin lymphoma. Clones were read by immunoSEQ multiplex PCR, and TCRdb kept only the in-frame ones, dropping some. The profile covers some 93,000 clones, with approximately 83% appearing a single time and about 17% taken by the ten largest. The source was peripheral blood mononuclear cells (PBMCs), collected before the fourth cycle of nivolumab. The receptors originated from a human donor with classical Hodgkin lymphoma. Both conserved end residues are part of each CDR3. A D gene is named only where the DNA matches it firmly. Expanded clones get a size class; other rows say once, few or many, or leave the size out.

d_call j_call v_call clone_size cdr3_aa cdr3_nt
. TRBJ1-4 TRBV30 . CAWSEPGIYEKLFF TGTGCCTGGAGTGAGCCAGGAATATATGAAAAACTGTTTTTT
. TRBJ2-7 TRBV7-9 . CASSLALGSQPEQYF TGTGCCAGCAGCTTAGCCTTGGGTTCCCAGCCCGAGCAGTACTTC
. TRBJ1-2 TRBV28 . CASSLLGYGYTF TGTGCCAGCAGTTTATTGGGCTATGGCTACACCTTC
. TRBJ1-5 TRBV28 once CASSSGFVQPQHF TGTGCCAGCAGTTCAGGGTTCGTTCAGCCCCAGCATTTT
. TRBJ1-2 TRBV6-5 . CASSYLRGGYGYTF TGTGCCAGCAGTTACCTTCGGGGAGGCTATGGCTACACCTTC
. TRBJ1-1 TRBV7-6 . CASSLYTGRNTEAFF TGTGCCAGCAGCTTATATACAGGTAGAAACACTGAAGCTTTCTTT
. TRBJ1-2 TRBV5-5 few CASSLVVLANYGYTF TGTGCCAGCAGCTTGGTAGTGTTAGCTAACTATGGCTACACCTTC
. TRBJ2-1 TRBV18 . CASSPNIGRGDNEQFF TGTGCCAGCTCACCAAACATAGGAAGAGGGGACAATGAGCAGTTCTTC
TRBD2 TRBJ2-3 TRBV10-1 . CASRQAGVYDTQYF TGCGCCAGCAGACAAGCGGGAGTATATGATACGCAGTATTTT
. TRBJ2-5 TRBV7-2 . CASSSGIEETQYF TGTGCCAGCAGCTCTGGGATAGAAGAGACCCAGTACTTC
TRBD1 TRBJ2-4 TRBV6-5 . CASSSRDRGNIQYF TGTGCCAGCAGTTCCCGGGACAGGGGAAACATTCAGTACTTC
. TRBJ1-4 TRBV4-3 . CASSQEPTGNYEKLFF TGCGCCAGCAGCCAAGAACCTACAGGGAACTATGAAAAACTGTTTTTT
. TRBJ2-2 TRBV5-1 . CASSLEGFVTGELFF TGCGCCAGCAGCTTGGAGGGGTTTGTCACCGGGGAGCTGTTTTTT
. TRBJ1-1 TRBV21-1 few CARKFSPVNLLHTEAFF TGTGCCAGAAAGTTCAGTCCAGTAAACCTATTGCACACTGAAGCTTTCTTT
. TRBJ2-7 TRBV7-9 . CASSLANVEQYF TGTGCCAGCAGCCTAGCTAACGTCGAGCAGTACTTC
. TRBJ2-5 TRBV5-1 once CASSLASEWETQYF TGCGCCAGCAGCTTAGCTAGCGAGTGGGAGACCCAGTACTTC
. TRBJ1-2 TRBV6-4 once CASSDSGVYGYTF TGTGCCAGCAGTGACTCGGGTGTCTATGGCTACACCTTC
TRBD1 TRBJ1-1 TRBV6-5 . CASSYSTGLNTEAFF TGTGCCAGCAGTTACTCGACAGGGTTGAACACTGAAGCTTTCTTT
TRBD1 TRBJ1-1 TRBV27 . CASSTTTGETEAFF TGTGCCAGCAGCACTACTACAGGGGAAACTGAAGCTTTCTTT
TRBD2 TRBJ2-7 TRBV10-2 . CASSELLAGGPYEQYF TGCGCCAGCAGTGAGTTACTAGCGGGAGGGCCCTACGAGCAGTACTTC
. TRBJ2-1 TRBV19 . CASSMTGFYNEQFF TGTGCCAGTAGTATGACGGGATTCTACAATGAGCAGTTCTTC
. TRBJ1-2 TRBV19 . CASSIGGGYTF TGTGCCAGTAGTATCGGGGGAGGCTACACCTTC